This record looks at one TCR beta chain sequence and its context. This sample stems from a study of OX40 agonist ivuxolimab in advanced cancers. Looking at the study overall: One hepatocellular carcinoma and a couple of cutaneous melanoma patients partially responded.

The CDR3 is made up of 15 amino acids. Germline V gene sequence: CDR1 LNHDA, CDR2 SQIVND (reference sequence). Trimming left V 8 bases short and J 4 bases short, with 18 bases between. The repertoire was sequenced with immunoSEQ multiplex PCR; TCRdb's copy has only in-frame clones and lacks some. This table holds tens of thousands of clones, more than 85% found once. The chain recombines TRBV19 with TRBJ1-5; TRBD1 might be the D (5 bases). The sequenced sample was CD4+ or CD8+ T cells sorted from blood, obtained in a trial of the OX40 agonist ivuxolimab. This receptor was obtained from an adult with an advanced solid tumor such as melanoma, head and neck, liver or kidney cancer. CDR3 region: CASQGQGRGNQPQHF. CDR3 in DNA: TGTGCCAGTCAAGGGCAGGGAAGAGGGAATCAGCCCCAGCATTTT.